Detailed here is one T cell receptor beta chain. The target of this receptor is not known. One base away there is no much larger clone; base qualities are not given. The data were obtained in a study of blood T cell repertoires in COVID-19 (TCRdb year 2020). A note on the overall study: The collaborator samples originated in the United States, Italy and Spain and spanned the acute and convalescent phases of COVID-19. The prospective study material was composed of cDNA or gDNA derived from T cells, B-cell-depleted T cells, or PBMCs. The dataset comprised deeply sampled blood TCRbeta repertoires from subjects exposed to, actively infected with, or recovered from COVID-19. The repertoires were released in a freely available public database meant as a resource for research on the immune response to SARS-CoV-2. The samples were drawn from the first 160 participants of the ongoing ImmuneRACE study and from some 1,300 subjects provided by 6 global collaborators. Nearly every sample came with metadata listing a de-identified subject ID, COVID-19 status, age in years and sex. Where HLA class I and class II types were available, the types were taken from metadata supplied by the sample provider, not from assay-based typing.

TCRbeta CDR3 regions were amplified from genomic DNA using the immunoSEQ Assay, a bias-controlled multiplex PCR. The authors' pipeline ran thus. Nucleated cell counts per sample were estimated from amplification of reference gene primers within the assay. Sequence reads were collapsed and filtered to measure the absolute abundance of every unique TCRbeta CDR3 rearrangement. For each sample, productive Simpson clonality was calculated as the square root of Simpson's diversity index over productive rearrangements. TCRdb's version of the immuneACCESS table is confined to in-frame rearrangements and falls short of the full clone set. An unresolved V gene accounts for under half of the shortfall where checked; the remainder is of unknown origin. V and J calls and clone size are those listed in that table; D and trimming were worked out from the DNA. This sample lists 200,000 to 300,000 clones; 80% to 95% were detected once. Of the sample, 0.83% falls within the top ten clones.

General findings and caveats noted by the study authors: Clinical and demographic metadata were provided uncurated, with the amount varying by source and participant.

In Seattle, one collaborating source enrolled patients while the infection was active and tracked those patients longitudinally over the course of disease. Whole blood was collected in K2EDTA tubes by collaborating institutions according to the institutions' own protocols. For TCRbeta analysis, collaborators shipped samples as frozen whole blood, isolated PBMCs, or DNA extracted from either of those sample types. Taken from cysteine to phenylalanine, the CDR3 has 15 residues. Only the CDR3 DNA is retained, 45 bases long and in frame from the first base. V is reduced by 0 bases and J by 3 bases, leaving a spacing of 12 bases between them. CDR1 and CDR2, per the germline V gene, are SGHRS and YFSETQ.

The sequence links TRBV5-1 to TRBJ1-1; a tentative D match to TRBD1 spans 6 bases. The clonotype originates from a man aged 25-40 years with COVID-19, enrolled during active disease. Sequences were obtained from peripheral blood. CDR3 region: CASSLGQAFDTEAFF. The DNA reads as follows: TGCGCCAGCAGCTTGGGACAGGCCTTCGACACTGAAGCTTTCTTT.